Below are 16 T cell receptor beta chains sequenced from a single sample in a study of blood T cell repertoires in COVID-19. The repertoire was sequenced with immunoSEQ multiplex PCR; TCRdb's copy has only in-frame clones and lacks some. The profile covers hundreds of thousands of clones, with roughly nine tenths appearing a single time and less than 3% taken by the ten largest. What was sequenced was PBMCs or T cells enriched from blood (not recorded which). These receptors originate from a woman in her forties or fifties who had recovered from COVID-19.

The CDR3 DNA reads TGTGCCAGCAGTTTCATTGGAGGGACTAGCGGGAGGAGCACAGATACGCAGTATTTT. As protein: CASSFIGGTSGRSTDTQYF. V usage is TRBV27 and J usage is TRBJ2-3; 15 nucleotides agree with TRBD2. V lost 3 bases to trimming and J lost 0 bases; unmatched junction nucleotides: 7. Germline-derived CDR1 and CDR2 are MNHEY and SMNVEV (reference sequence). CDR3 length: 19 amino acids.

This clone was recorded a few times. The chain is built from TRBV3-1 (or the pseudogene TRBV3-2) and TRBJ2-7, with D possibly TRBD1 on 5 matching bases. There are 13 residues in the CDR3. V gave up 3 bases and J gave up 5 bases, with 11 bases separating them. Germline lookup yields CDR1 LGHDT and CDR2 YNNKEL (reference sequence). The CDR3 nucleotides read TGTGCCAGCAGCCACCAGGGCCGGAACGAGCAGTACTTC. The encoded protein is CASSHQGRNEQYF.

The genes are TRBV4-3 and TRBJ1-2, with D unresolved. Trimming shortened V by 4 bases and J by 8 bases, and 23 bases separated the two germline ends. Germline lookup yields CDR1 LGHNA and CDR2 YSLEER. This CDR3 is 16 amino acids long. CDR3 sequence: CASSPPGVSGDGGYTF. The CDR3 nucleotides read TGCGCCAGCAGCCCTCCGGGTGTCTCGGGAGATGGAGGCTACACCTTC.

As for this clone: The same CDR3 can be traced to other DNA sequences in this sample. The rearrangement joins TRBV9 to TRBJ2-2; TRBD1 is a possible D gene (6 bases). Trimming cost V 0 bases and J 1 base, with 7 bases left between them. This CDR3 region has 15 residues. Germline lookup yields CDR1 SGDLS and CDR2 YYNGEE. The CDR3 spells CASSVGGGNTGELFF. Written as DNA, the CDR3 is TGTGCCAGCAGCGTAGGAGGGGGGAACACCGGGGAGCTGTTTTTT.

The rearrangement uses TRBV30 and TRBJ1-5; 7 nucleotides agree with TRBD1. This CDR3 is built from 16 residues. V lost 2 bases, J lost 2 bases, and 9 bases stayed unmatched. The germline V gene encodes CDR1 GTSNPN and CDR2 SVGIG (reference sequence). Here the CDR3 DNA reads TGTGCCTGGAGTCCAACACAGGGGAAGGGCAATCAGCCCCAGCATTTT. This encodes CAWSPTQGKGNQPQHF.

This clone occurred once. The chain couples TRBV19 to TRBJ2-5; 11 bases are shared with TRBD2. The length of the CDR3 is 16 residues. Trimming took 5 bases from V and 5 from J; bases not matched to a gene: 10. CDR1 and CDR2 (germline): LNHDA, SQIVND (reference sequence). In nucleotides, the CDR3 is TGTGCCAGTAGTGTGGGGACTAGCGGAGCCGGGGAGACCCAGTACTTC. Protein: CASSVGTSGAGETQYF.

This clone was observed a single time. This rearrangement joins TRBV6-2 or TRBV6-3 to TRBJ1-4; 8 bases agree with TRBD1. V gave up 6 bases and J gave up 5 bases; unmatched junction bases: 2. The CDR3 is 13 amino acids. Germline-derived CDR1 and CDR2 are MNHEY and SVGEGT. This chain's CDR3 is CASSWTGNEKLFF. The DNA for the CDR3 is TGTGCCAGCAGCTGGACAGGGAATGAAAAACTGTTTTTT.

This chain joins TRBV5-6 and TRBJ2-3; no clear D. V was shortened by 4 bases and J by 2 bases, with 5 bases between the two germline ends. This CDR3 region has 12 residues. Germline lookup yields CDR1 SGHDT and CDR2 YYEEEE. CDR3 in amino acids: CASSIHTDTQYF. CDR3 DNA: TGTGCCAGCAGCATACACACAGATACGCAGTATTTT.

A remark on this clone: Other DNA sequences within the sample encode an identical CDR3. The gene calls are TRBV5-1 and TRBJ2-7; 12 bases are shared with TRBD2. The CDR3 runs 15 residues. Germline V gene lookup returns CDR1 SGHRS and CDR2 YFSETQ. Unmatched junction bases numbered 4, after V lost 4 bases and J lost 2 bases. The CDR3 is CASSPLAGGPYEQYF. CDR3 bases: TGCGCCAGCAGCCCTCTAGCGGGAGGGCCCTACGAGCAGTACTTC.

This chain joins TRBV7-9 and TRBJ1-4; D remains ambiguous. The CDR3 runs 14 residues. V was trimmed by 5 bases and J by 8 bases, leaving 15 bases between them. Germline V gives CDR1 SEHNR, CDR2 FQNEAQ (reference sequence). CDR3 bases: TGTGCCAGCAGCCCAACCGGGGTTACAGAAAAACTGTTTTTT. Amino acid sequence: CASSPTGVTEKLFF.

The gene calls are TRBV21-1 and TRBJ1-1; TRBD1 was called by the table and not checked on the DNA. TRBV21-1 is described as a pseudogene. The CDR3 is 18 amino acids. The CDR3 is CASSKAVREGGKSTEAFF. In DNA, the CDR3 is TGTGCCAGCAGCAAAGCAGTCCGGGAAGGGGGCAAGAGCACTGAAGCTTTCTTT.

This chain uses TRBV19 with TRBJ1-3, with 10 nucleotides matching TRBD1. J was trimmed by 1 base and V by 6 bases; bases with no gene match: 6. CDR1 LNHDA and CDR2 SQIVND come from the germline V gene (reference sequence). CDR3 length equals 16 residues. CDR3 coding DNA: TGTGCCAGTAGCTCCGGGACAGGGGAATCTGGAAACACCATATATTTT. Translated: CASSSGTGESGNTIYF. Combining the CDR3 with reference TRBV19 and TRBJ1-3 gives the whole variable domain DGGITQSPKYLFRKEGQNVTLSCEQNLNHDAMYWYRQDPGQGLRLIYYSQIVNDFQKGDIAEGYSVSREKKESFPLTVTSAQKNPTAFYLCASSSGTGESGNTIYFGEGSWLTVV.

The chain couples TRBV5-6 to TRBJ2-7; 12 bases align to TRBD2. CDR1 and CDR2 (germline): SGHDT, YYEEEE. The trim removed 0 bases at V and 5 bases at J, leaving 6 bases unmatched. The CDR3 is made up of 16 amino acids. The CDR3 protein is CASSLVGLAGKNEQYF. The CDR3 DNA sequence: TGTGCCAGCAGCTTGGTTGGACTAGCGGGGAAAAACGAGCAGTACTTC.

The chain employs TRBV27 and TRBJ1-2; D perhaps matches TRBD1 (6 bases). V was pared by 7 bases and J by 8 bases, with 23 bases between. The CDR3 consists of 15 residues. CDR1 and CDR2 (germline): MNHEY, SMNVEV (reference sequence). CDR3 bases: TGTGCCAGCAAGGACAGCCGGGCCTCTCCCCGGGGCTACACCTTC. Its protein product is CASKDSRASPRGYTF.

The chain joins TRBV12-3 or TRBV12-4 to TRBJ1-5, with TRBD1 as a possible D gene (5 bases). The germline V and J ends were trimmed by 3 bases and 7 bases, with 10 bases remaining between them. This CDR3 region has 13 residues. The CDR3 reads CASSLGGKQPQHF. The CDR3 DNA reads as TGTGCCAGCAGTTTGGGGGGTAAGCAGCCCCAGCATTTT.

The genes are TRBV7-2 and TRBJ2-1; D not resolved. V dropped 1 base and J dropped 9 bases, with 10 bases sitting between them. The CDR3 is made up of 13 amino acids. Germline V gene lookup returns CDR1 SGHTA and CDR2 FQGNSA. CDR3 nucleotide sequence: TGTGCCAGCAGCTTAGAAGCTAGTGGTGAGCAGTTCTTC. Protein sequence: CASSLEASGEQFF.